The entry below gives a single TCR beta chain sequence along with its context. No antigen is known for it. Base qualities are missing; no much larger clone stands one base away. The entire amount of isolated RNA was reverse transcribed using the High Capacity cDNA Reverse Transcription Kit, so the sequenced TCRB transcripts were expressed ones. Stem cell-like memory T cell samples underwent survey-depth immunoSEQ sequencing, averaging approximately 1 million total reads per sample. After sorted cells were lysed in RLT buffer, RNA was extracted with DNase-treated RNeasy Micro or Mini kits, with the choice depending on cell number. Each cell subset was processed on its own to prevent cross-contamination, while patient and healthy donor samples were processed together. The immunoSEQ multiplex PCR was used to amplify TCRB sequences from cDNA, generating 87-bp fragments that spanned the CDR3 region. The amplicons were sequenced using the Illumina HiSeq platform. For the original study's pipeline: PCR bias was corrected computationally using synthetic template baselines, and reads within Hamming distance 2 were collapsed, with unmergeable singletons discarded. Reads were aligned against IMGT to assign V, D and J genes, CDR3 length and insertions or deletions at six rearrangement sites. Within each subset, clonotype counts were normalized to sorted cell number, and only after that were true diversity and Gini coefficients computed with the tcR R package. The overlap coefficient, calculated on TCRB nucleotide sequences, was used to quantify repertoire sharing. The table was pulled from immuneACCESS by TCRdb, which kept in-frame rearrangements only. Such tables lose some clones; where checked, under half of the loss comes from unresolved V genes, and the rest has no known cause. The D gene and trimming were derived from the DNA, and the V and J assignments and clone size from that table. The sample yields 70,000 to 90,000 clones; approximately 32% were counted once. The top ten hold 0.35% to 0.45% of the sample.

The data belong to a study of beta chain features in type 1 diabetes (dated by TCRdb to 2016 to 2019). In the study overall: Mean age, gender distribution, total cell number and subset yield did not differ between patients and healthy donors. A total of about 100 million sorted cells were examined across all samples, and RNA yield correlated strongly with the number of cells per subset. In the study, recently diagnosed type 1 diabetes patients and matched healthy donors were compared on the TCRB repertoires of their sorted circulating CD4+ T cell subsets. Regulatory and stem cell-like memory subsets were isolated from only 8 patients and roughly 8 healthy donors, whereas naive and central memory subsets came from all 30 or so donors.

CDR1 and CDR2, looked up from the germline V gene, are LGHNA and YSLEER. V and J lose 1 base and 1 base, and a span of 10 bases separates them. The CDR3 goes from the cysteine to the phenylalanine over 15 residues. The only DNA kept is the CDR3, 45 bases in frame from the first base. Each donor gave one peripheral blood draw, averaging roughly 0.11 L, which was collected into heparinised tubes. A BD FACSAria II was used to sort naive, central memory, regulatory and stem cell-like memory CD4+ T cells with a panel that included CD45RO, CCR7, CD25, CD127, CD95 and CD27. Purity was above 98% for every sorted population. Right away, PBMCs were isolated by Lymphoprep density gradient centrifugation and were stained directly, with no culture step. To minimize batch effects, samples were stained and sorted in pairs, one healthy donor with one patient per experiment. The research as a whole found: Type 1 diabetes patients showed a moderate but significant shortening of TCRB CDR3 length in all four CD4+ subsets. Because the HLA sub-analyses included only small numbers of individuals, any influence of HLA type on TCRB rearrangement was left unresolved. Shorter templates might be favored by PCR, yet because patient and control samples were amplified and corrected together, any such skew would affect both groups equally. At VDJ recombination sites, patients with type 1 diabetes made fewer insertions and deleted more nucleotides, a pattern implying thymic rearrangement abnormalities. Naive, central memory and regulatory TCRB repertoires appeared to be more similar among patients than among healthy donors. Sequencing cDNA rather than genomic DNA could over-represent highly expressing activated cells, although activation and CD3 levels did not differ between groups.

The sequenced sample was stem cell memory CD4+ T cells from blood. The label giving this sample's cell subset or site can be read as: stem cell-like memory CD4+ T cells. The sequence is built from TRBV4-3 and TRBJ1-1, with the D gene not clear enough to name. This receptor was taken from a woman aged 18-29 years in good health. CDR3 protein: CASSQARHQNTEAFF. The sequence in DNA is TGCGCCAGCAGCCAAGCGAGACATCAGAACACTGAAGCTTTCTTT.